This TCR beta chain was recorded in a study of blood T cell repertoires in COVID-19 (TCRdb year 2020). Study-level background: The collaborator samples originated in the United States, Italy and Spain and spanned the acute and convalescent phases of COVID-19. The prospective study material was composed of cDNA or gDNA derived from T cells, B-cell-depleted T cells, or PBMCs. Deeply sampled blood TCRbeta repertoires from subjects exposed to, actively infected with, or recovered from COVID-19 were included in the dataset. A freely available public database, intended as a resource for researchers studying the immune response to SARS-CoV-2, is where the repertoires were released. Samples came from the ongoing ImmuneRACE study (first 160 participants) plus 1,254 subjects from 6 global collaborators. The sample metadata nearly always contained a de-identified subject ID, COVID-19 status, age in years and sex. Where available, HLA class I and class II types were taken from metadata supplied by the sample provider and were not determined by assay-based typing. The paper as a whole reports these results and caveats: The quantity of clinical and demographic metadata differed by source and by participant and was supplied without curation.

TCRbeta CDR3 regions were amplified from genomic DNA by means of the immunoSEQ Assay, a bias-controlled multiplex PCR. Processing in the source paper ran as follows. The number of nucleated cells in each sample was estimated from the amplification of reference gene primers within the assay. To quantify the absolute abundance of each unique TCRbeta CDR3 rearrangement, sequence reads were collapsed and filtered. For each sample, productive Simpson clonality was calculated as the square root of Simpson's diversity index over productive rearrangements. The clones in this table, taken by TCRdb from immuneACCESS, are in-frame only. Not every clone is retained; where verified, under half of the shortfall comes from an unresolved V gene, and the cause of the rest is unknown. The V and J calls and clone size were taken over from that table, and D and trimming were inferred from the DNA. The sample has 150,000 to 180,000 clones on record, more than 65% of them singletons. The ten top clones hold roughly 9.8% of the sample.

The CDR3 contains 17 residues, cysteine and phenylalanine counted. The read is trimmed to its CDR3 DNA, 51 bases read in frame from base 1. V and J lose 0 bases and 3 bases, and a span of 17 bases separates them. CDR1 and CDR2, per the germline V gene (reference sequence), are LGHDT and YNNKEL. Collaborating institutions collected whole blood in K2EDTA tubes following their own protocols. Collaborator samples were shipped for TCRbeta analysis as frozen whole blood, isolated PBMCs, or DNA extracted from either sample type. Note on this clone: The target of this receptor is not known. No base quality values were provided; no much bigger clone lies one nucleotide off.

Sequencing was done on a sample of peripheral blood. This sequence was found in a woman between 50 and 59 years old with acute or convalescent COVID-19. The V and J genes are TRBV3-1 (or the pseudogene TRBV3-2) and TRBJ2-5; possibly the D gene is TRBD2, per 7 matching bases. The CDR3 reads as follows: CASSQEGGPKLEETQYF. Here is the DNA: TGTGCCAGCAGCCAAGAGGGGGGGCCGAAACTAGAAGAGACCCAGTACTTC.